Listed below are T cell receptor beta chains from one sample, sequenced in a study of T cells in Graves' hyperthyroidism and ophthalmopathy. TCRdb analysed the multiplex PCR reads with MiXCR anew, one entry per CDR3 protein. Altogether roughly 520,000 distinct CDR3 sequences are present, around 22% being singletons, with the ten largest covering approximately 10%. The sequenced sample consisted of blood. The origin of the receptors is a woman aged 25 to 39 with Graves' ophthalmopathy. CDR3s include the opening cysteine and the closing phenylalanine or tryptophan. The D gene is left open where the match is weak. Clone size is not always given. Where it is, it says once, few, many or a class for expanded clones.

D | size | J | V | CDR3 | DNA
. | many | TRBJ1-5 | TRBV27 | CASSLSGQGGSGPQHF | TGTGCCAGCAGTTTATCAGGGCAGGGTGGGTCCGGGCCCCAGCATTTT
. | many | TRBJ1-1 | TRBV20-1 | CSARGMQGRAFF | TGCAGTGCTAGAGGAATGCAGGGGCGGGCTTTCTTT
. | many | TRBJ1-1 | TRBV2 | CASSEQRYTEAFF | TGTGCCAGCAGTGAACAACGGTACACTGAAGCTTTCTTT
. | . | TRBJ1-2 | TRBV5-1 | CASSFRTTGHGYTF | TGCGCCAGCAGCTTCCGAACAACAGGTCATGGCTACACCTTC
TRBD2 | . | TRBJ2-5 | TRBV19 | CASSIVRGGQETQYF | TGTGCCAGTAGTATAGTGCGGGGGGGCCAAGAGACCCAGTACTTC
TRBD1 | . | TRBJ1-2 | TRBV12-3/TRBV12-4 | CASSINRGPHYGYTF | TGTGCCAGCAGTATAAACAGGGGGCCCCACTATGGCTACACCTTC
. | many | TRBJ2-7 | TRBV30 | CAWSLRTDGEQYF | TGTGCCTGGAGCCTCCGGACCGACGGCGAGCAGTACTTC
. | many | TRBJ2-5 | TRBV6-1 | CASSDQEGETQYF | TGTGCCAGCAGTGATCAGGAGGGGGAGACCCAGTACTTC
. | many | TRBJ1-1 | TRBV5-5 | CASSRLLKAFF | TGTGCCAGCAGCCGGCTATTAAAAGCTTTCTTT
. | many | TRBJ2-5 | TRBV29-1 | CSVDWEDQETQCF | TGCAGCGTTGATTGGGAAGACCAAGAGACCCAGTGCTTC
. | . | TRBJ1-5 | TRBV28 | CASSFGTGKQPQHF | TGTGCCAGCAGTTTCGGAACGGGGAAACAGCCCCAGCATTTT
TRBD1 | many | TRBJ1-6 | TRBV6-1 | CASSETGTGESPLHF | TGTGCCAGCAGTGAAACCGGGACAGGGGAATCACCCCTCCACTTT
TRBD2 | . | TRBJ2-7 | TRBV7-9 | CASSHGEGSYEQYF | TGTGCCAGCAGCCATGGGGAGGGGTCCTACGAGCAGTACTTC
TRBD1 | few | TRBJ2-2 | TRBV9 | CASSGSQGPVTGELFF | TGTGCCAGCAGCGGGTCACAGGGGCCTGTCACCGGGGAGCTGTTTTTT
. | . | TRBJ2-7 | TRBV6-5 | CASSLLSSSYEQYF | TGTGCCAGCAGTTTGCTGTCGAGCTCCTACGAGCAGTACTTC
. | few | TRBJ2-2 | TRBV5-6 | CASSTGEGTGELFF | TGTGCCAGCAGCACCGGTGAGGGGACCGGGGAGCTGTTTTTT
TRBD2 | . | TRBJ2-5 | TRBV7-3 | CASSPLAGWETQYF | TGTGCCAGCAGCCCATTAGCGGGATGGGAGACCCAGTACTTC